A single sample gave rise to the 24 T cell receptor beta chains below, sequenced in a study of regulatory T cells in long-lasting Graves disease. TCR beta libraries were built with iRepertoire HTBI primers and Arm-PCR of CDR3 regions. Each CDR3 protein is one row after TCRdb ran MiXCR on the multiplex PCR reads. The table records a few hundred thousand distinct CDR3 sequences, around 20% of them present only once. Time point defined: persistent/refractory GD, antithyroid drugs over 5 years with positive TRAb. Construction of the TCR library relied on RNA isolated from PBMCs. The sequencing here drew on peripheral blood mononuclear cells (PBMCs), taken when the disease was refractory, from a patient treated with antithyroid drugs. The receptors derive from a female donor with Graves disease.

This clonotype was observed a few times. The chain carries TRBV29-1 and TRBJ1-3, with a tentative D call TRBD1 (6 bases). The ends were cut back, 2 bases at V and 3 bases at J, with 14 bases in the middle. The CDR3 consists of 15 residues. Germline V gene data show CDR1 as SQVTM and CDR2 as ANQGSEA. Written as DNA, the CDR3 is TGCAGCGTTGAAACCTCAGGGGACGGTGGAAACACCATATATTTT. Translated, it gives CSVETSGDGGNTIYF.

The genes are TRBV12-5 and TRBJ1-5; tentative D call: TRBD1 (6 bases). CDR3 length: 16 residues. The V end was cut by 6 bases, the J end by 3 bases, with 18 bases between. The germline gives CDR1 LGHNT, CDR2 FRNRAP. The CDR3 DNA sequence: TGTGCTAGTGGCCCCAAAGACAGGTATTACAATCAGCCCCAGCATTTT. Translating gives CASGPKDRYYNQPQHF.

This chain connects TRBV6-2 or TRBV6-3 to TRBJ2-2; D not resolved. The CDR3 sequence is 14 residues long. Germline loops: CDR1 MNHEY, CDR2 SVGEGT. The V end lost 7 bases, the J end lost 6 bases, and 15 bases lay between the germline ends. The DNA for the CDR3 is TGTGCCAGCACCGCGAGTGGCAGCCCCGGGGAGCTGTTTTTT. It encodes CASTASGSPGELFF.

This clonotype was recorded a few times. The V and J genes are TRBV12-3 or TRBV12-4 and TRBJ1-1; D might be TRBD1 (6 bases). Trimming pared 6 bases from V and 5 bases from J, leaving 13 bases between. The CDR3 extends over 13 amino acids. CDR3 DNA sequence: TGTGCCAGCAGACCGGGGGCGGGGACTGAAGCTTTCTTT. As protein: CASRPGAGTEAFF.

The rearrangement links TRBV6-1 to TRBJ2-7, with unresolved D. CDR1 is MNHNS, CDR2 SASEGT, per germline. CDR3 length equals 13 residues. Trimming stripped 6 bases from V and 0 bases from J, with 9 bases between. The CDR3 nucleotides read TGTGCCAGCAGCCACGGGCCCTCCTACGAGCAGTACTTC. Its translation: CASSHGPSYEQYF.

The chain combines TRBV6-9 with TRBJ1-1, with D perhaps matching TRBD1 (5 bases). Trimming removed 4 bases from V and 13 bases from J, with 22 bases in between. The germline gives CDR1 MNHGY, CDR2 SVAAGI. The CDR3 is 14 residues long. The CDR3 nucleotides read TGTGCCAGCAGTTCAGGGCAGGGCCGACTTGCCGGTTTCTTT. It is translated as CASSSGQGRLAGFF.

A few counts support this clonotype. The chain is built from TRBV5-1 and TRBJ1-5; D gene unclear. The germline V and J ends were trimmed by 4 bases and 1 base, with 6 bases remaining between them. The CDR3 has 13 amino acids. Germline assignment: CDR1 SGHRS and CDR2 YFSETQ. For the CDR3, the DNA is TGCGCCAGCAGCATGGGAAGCAATCAGCCCCAGCATTTT. This gives the protein CASSMGSNQPQHF.

Only a few counts were recorded for this clonotype. The V and J genes are TRBV27 and TRBJ1-5, with D possibly being TRBD1 (6 bases). CDR1 and CDR2 (germline): MNHEY, SMNVEV (reference sequence). There are 15 residues in the CDR3. The V end was cut by 9 bases, the J end by 6 bases, with 21 bases between. This CDR3 reads CASSLHGGLSQPQHF. The CDR3 nucleotides are TGTGCCAGTAGCCTTCATGGGGGGCTCTCTCAGCCCCAGCATTTT.

The chain employs TRBV7-2 and TRBJ2-1; D perhaps matches TRBD1 (6 bases). Germline V gene lookup returns CDR1 SGHTA and CDR2 FQGNSA. The CDR3 covers 13 residues. Between the trimmed V and J ends, which lost 3 bases and 7 bases, there was a span of 10 bases. CDR3 protein: CASSFSTGNEQFF. As DNA, the CDR3 is TGTGCCAGCAGCTTTTCAACAGGGAATGAGCAGTTCTTC.

This clonotype has only a few counts. The chain is built from TRBV3-1 and TRBJ1-5; 7 bases fit TRBD1. Germline lookup yields CDR1 LGHDT and CDR2 YNNKEL (reference sequence). The V gene end was trimmed by 1 base and the J gene end by 7 bases; junction bases not matched to a gene: 4. CDR3 length equals 14 residues. The CDR3 DNA follows: TGTGCCAGCAGCCAAGTCCTCAGGGGGCAGCCCCAGCATTTT. This sequence encodes CASSQVLRGQPQHF.

V gene TRBV7-9 combines with J gene TRBJ2-3; 9 bases match TRBD2. The CDR3 contains 17 residues. CDR1 is SEHNR, CDR2 FQNEAQ, per germline (reference sequence). The trim removed 5 bases at V and 0 bases at J, leaving 9 bases unmatched. The chain's CDR3 is CASSRARLAESTDTQYF. As DNA, the CDR3 is TGTGCCAGCAGCCGCGCTCGACTAGCGGAGAGCACAGATACGCAGTATTTT.

This clonotype was recorded many times. The chain recombines TRBV2 with TRBJ2-5; 9 nucleotides agree with TRBD2. The ends lost 8 bases at V and 1 base at J; junction bases unmatched: 8. Germline CDR1 SNHLY, CDR2 FYNNEI. This CDR3 comprises 15 residues. The CDR3 sequence is CASFSGSTPQETQYF. The CDR3 DNA reads as TGTGCCAGCTTTAGCGGGAGCACCCCCCAAGAGACCCAGTACTTC.

About this clonotype itself: The conserved phenylalanine or tryptophan normally closing the CDR3 is absent here, so this likely arose from a read error. The genes are TRBV28 and TRBJ1-2, with TRBD1 matching 10 bases. The CDR3 is made up of 15 amino acids. Trimming took 3 bases from V and 1 from J; bases not matched to a gene: 2. Germline loops: CDR1 MDHEN, CDR2 SYDVKM. CDR3 nucleotides: TGTGCCAGCAGTTTGGGGACAGGGGATAACTATGGCTACACCCTC. It yields the protein CASSLGTGDNYGYTL.

This clonotype was detected only a few times. The chain employs TRBV6-2 or TRBV6-3 and TRBJ2-5; 8 bases are a match to TRBD1. CDR1 is MNHEY and CDR2 is SVGEGT in the germline V gene. CDR3 length equals 15 residues. J lost 5 bases, V lost 2 bases, and 7 bases had no gene match. CDR3 protein: CASSYPGRTGETQYF. The CDR3 DNA follows: TGTGCCAGCAGTTACCCGGGCAGGACAGGGGAGACCCAGTACTTC.

This clonotype showed up just a few times. The chain joins TRBV16 to TRBJ1-1; TRBD1 might be the D (6 bases). Germline CDR1 and CDR2: KGHSY and FQNENV. CDR3 size: 13 residues. V gave up 5 bases and J gave up 6 bases, with 13 bases separating them. DNA of the CDR3: TGTGCCAGCAGCGGAGGGGGGTTCCCTGAAGCTTTCTTT. Its protein is CASSGGGFPEAFF.

The chain joins TRBV30 to TRBJ1-6; 9 bases fit TRBD1. In germline, CDR1 is GTSNPN, CDR2 SVGIG (reference sequence). The V segment lost 4 bases and the J segment 8 bases; nucleotides outside the gene matches: 3. The CDR3 sequence is 13 residues long. This chain's CDR3 is CAWKRDRDSPLHF. The CDR3 nucleotides read TGTGCCTGGAAAAGGGACAGGGATTCACCCCTCCACTTT.

This clonotype has more than one count but fewer than ten. As the CDR3 is not closed by the conserved phenylalanine or tryptophan, this likely results from a read error. The chain combines TRBV7-2 with TRBJ1-1; D is unresolved. CDR3 length equals 12 residues. V was shortened by 5 bases and J by 8 bases, with 12 bases between the two germline ends. Germline V CDR1 and CDR2: SGHTA, FQGNSA. The DNA of the CDR3 is TGTGCCAGCAGCGGATTAGCTGTGGAAGCTTTCCTT. Residues: CASSGLAVEAFL.

The V call is TRBV30, the J call TRBJ1-1; 7 bases map to TRBD1. The CDR3 loop spans 14 amino acids. With V trimmed by 5 bases and J by 2 bases, 8 bases remained unmatched. Germline V gives CDR1 GTSNPN, CDR2 SVGIG (reference sequence). In nucleotides, the CDR3 is TGTGCCTGGTTCACCGGGACAGAAAACACTGAAGCTTTCTTT. Protein sequence: CAWFTGTENTEAFF. Looking up the rest from reference TRBV30 and TRBJ1-1 gives the full variable domain: SQTIHQWPATLVQPVGSPLSLECTVEGTSNPNLYWYRQAAGRGLQLLFYSVGIGQISSEVPQNLSASRPQDRQFILSSKKLLLSDSGFYLCAWFTGTENTEAFFGQGTRLTVV.

This clonotype was counted ten times or more. J is TRBJ1-4 and V is TRBV6-1; D perhaps matches TRBD1 (5 bases). The germline CDR1 and CDR2 sequences are MNHNS and SASEGT. The CDR3 is 15 residues long. The V and J ends lost 5 bases and 4 bases respectively, with 14 bases between them. For the CDR3, the DNA is TGTGCCAGCAGTCAATCGGACACGTATAATGAAAAACTGTTTTTT. This codes for CASSQSDTYNEKLFF.

This clonotype has a handful of counts. This chain connects TRBV20-1 to TRBJ1-4, with unresolved D. This CDR3 comprises 14 residues. Germline V gives CDR1 DFQATT, CDR2 SNEGSKA (reference sequence). Trimming removed 0 bases from V and 0 bases from J, with 5 bases in between. The CDR3 bases are TGCAGTGCTAGAGAAAGGGCAACTAATGAAAAACTGTTTTTT. It specifies CSARERATNEKLFF.

The chain is built from TRBV24-1 and TRBJ1-5; 8 nucleotides line up with TRBD1. V lost 7 bases and J lost 5; bases outside the gene matches: 6. The germline V gene encodes CDR1 KGHDR and CDR2 SFDVKD. The length of the CDR3 is 14 residues. CDR3 residues: CATSEQGGDQPQHF. In nucleotides, the CDR3 is TGTGCCACCAGCGAACAGGGGGGGGATCAGCCCCAGCATTTT.

This rearrangement joins TRBV12-3 or TRBV12-4 to TRBJ2-7, with 8 bases identical to TRBD1. The V and J ends lost 5 bases and 3 bases, in that order; junction bases with no gene match: 6. This CDR3 has 14 residues. CDR3 DNA sequence: TGTGCCAGCAGTCGGGGACAGGCCCTCTACGAGCAGTACTTC. Translating gives CASSRGQALYEQYF.

A few counts support this clonotype. The chain employs TRBV6-1 and TRBJ1-5, with a tentative D call TRBD1 (6 bases). CDR1 is MNHNS and CDR2 is SASEGT in the germline V gene. This CDR3 region has 13 residues. V was clipped by 5 bases and J by 5 bases, with 10 bases between them. The CDR3 nucleotides are TGTGCCAGCAGTAATACAGGGTATCAGCCCCAGCATTTT. Encoded protein: CASSNTGYQPQHF.

This rearrangement joins TRBV19 to TRBJ1-1, with a possible D match to TRBD1 (5 bases). CDR1 is LNHDA and CDR2 is SQIVND in the germline V gene (reference sequence). The CDR3 runs 11 residues. The V end was cut by 1 base, the J end by 11 bases, with 8 bases between. The CDR3 spells CASSIAGAAFF. DNA for the CDR3: TGTGCCAGTAGTATAGCCGGGGCGGCTTTCTTT.